Below are 28 T cell receptor beta chains sequenced from a single sample in a study of T cell responses to AZD1222 COVID-19 vaccine. Clones were sequenced by immunoSEQ multiplex PCR, and TCRdb holds only the in-frame ones, with some missing. The data hold approximately 180,000 clones, with almost 90% observed a single time. The material was peripheral blood, obtained on day 0 of AZD1222 vaccination. The receptors stem from an adult in good health.

CDR3: CASSYKTGTGWSGNTIYF. DNA of the CDR3: TGTGCCAGCAGCTACAAGACCGGGACAGGGTGGTCTGGAAACACCATATATTTT. J is TRBJ1-3 and V is TRBV5-4, with TRBD1 matching over 9 bases. With 3 bases clipped from V and 1 base from J, the junction kept 11 bases outside the gene matches. The CDR3 has 18 residues. Germline V gene data show CDR1 as SGHNT and CDR2 as YYREEE (reference sequence). Supplemented by reference TRBV5-4 and TRBJ1-3, the full variable domain reads ETGVTQSPTHLIKTRGQQVTLRCSSQSGHNTVSWYQQALGQGPQFIFQYYREEENGRGNFPPRFSGLQFPNYSSELNVNALELDDSALYLCASSYKTGTGWSGNTIYFGEGSWLTVV.

The V call is TRBV4-2, the J call TRBJ1-2, with D hard to call. The CDR3 has 13 amino acids. Germline CDR1 reads LGHNA; CDR2 reads YNFKEQ. The V gene lost 1 base and the J gene lost 3 bases, with 6 bases spanning the gap. In nucleotides, the CDR3 is TGTGCCAGCAGCCAAGCCGAAGACTATGGCTACACCTTC. Translation: CASSQAEDYGYTF.

This sequence joins TRBV10-3 and TRBJ1-5; TRBD1 aligns across 9 bases. CDR3 length: 14 amino acids. The J segment lost 7 bases and the V segment lost 2 bases, leaving 3 bases of the junction unmatched. Germline-derived CDR1 and CDR2 are ENHRY and SYGVKD. The CDR3: CAISERTGEQPQHF. CDR3 bases: TGTGCCATCAGTGAGAGGACAGGGGAGCAGCCCCAGCATTTT.

The chain's CDR3 is CASSLARDIHYEQYF. The DNA for the CDR3 is TGTGCCAGCAGCTTGGCTCGGGACATTCACTACGAGCAGTACTTC. The chain employs TRBV7-8 and TRBJ2-7, with D possibly TRBD1 on 6 matching bases. The CDR3 is 15 residues long. With 3 bases removed from V and 3 bases from J, the gap between germline ends came to 15 bases. Per the germline V gene, CDR1 is SGHVS and CDR2 is FQNEAQ.

CDR3 sequence reads: CASSRGAEGNQPQHF. CDR3 DNA: TGTGCCAGTAGTCGAGGGGCTGAGGGCAATCAGCCCCAGCATTTT. The gene calls are TRBV19 and TRBJ1-5; the D gene is possibly TRBD1 (5 bases). V was trimmed by 5 bases and J by 2 bases, leaving 13 bases between them. Germline V gene lookup returns CDR1 LNHDA and CDR2 SQIVND (reference sequence). The CDR3 is 15 residues long.

V is TRBV4-2 and J is TRBJ1-1; D unresolved. V was pared by 1 base and J by 6 bases, with 12 bases between. Germline CDR1 reads LGHNA; CDR2 reads YNFKEQ. The CDR3 runs 14 residues. The CDR3, as DNA: TGTGCCAGCAGCCAAGTAAGTGGGCAAGCTGAAGCTTTCTTT. This encodes CASSQVSGQAEAFF.

The chain combines TRBV23-1 with TRBJ1-1; 8 bases align to TRBD1. TRBV23-1 is noted as an ORF with a role that remains uncertain. This CDR3 comprises 15 residues. Unmatched junction bases numbered 4, after V lost 2 bases and J lost 2 bases. The CDR3 DNA reads as TGCGCCAGCAGTCAACCGGACAGGGTTAACACTGAAGCTTTCTTT. Its translation is CASSQPDRVNTEAFF.

V gene TRBV27 combines with J gene TRBJ1-2, with D possibly TRBD1 on 5 matching bases. This CDR3 comprises 14 residues. V was shortened by 3 bases and J by 7 bases, with 15 bases between the two germline ends. Germline loops: CDR1 MNHEY, CDR2 SMNVEV (reference sequence). The DNA for the CDR3 is TGTGCCAGCAGTTTGAGCGAGACAGCCGGTGGCTACACCTTC. The encoded protein is CASSLSETAGGYTF.

The chain combines TRBV5-5 with TRBJ1-1; D is undetermined. The germline CDR1 and CDR2 sequences are SGHKS and YYEKEE (reference sequence). V lost 5 bases, J lost 0 bases, and 11 bases lay in between. The CDR3 sequence is 14 residues long. In DNA, the CDR3 is TGTGCCAGCAGGCCGGGGTGGCTGAACACTGAAGCTTTCTTT. Amino acids: CASRPGWLNTEAFF.

The chain employs TRBV5-1 and TRBJ1-4; a weak D match, TRBD1 (5 bases). Germline V gene data show CDR1 as SGHRS and CDR2 as YFSETQ. The V end lost 0 bases, the J end lost 7 bases, and 16 bases lay between the germline ends. This CDR3 has 16 amino acids. The CDR3 bases are TGCGCCAGCAGCTTGGCCGAGGGTCCAGGGACTGAAAAACTGTTTTTT. It specifies CASSLAEGPGTEKLFF. Supplemented by reference TRBV5-1 and TRBJ1-4, the full variable domain reads KAGVTQTPRYLIKTRGQQVTLSCSPISGHRSVSWYQQTPGQGLQFLFEYFSETQRNKGNFPGRFSGRQFSNSRSEMNVSTLELGDSALYLCASSLAEGPGTEKLFFGSGTQLSVL.

The rearrangement uses TRBV5-8 and TRBJ1-1; D unresolved. CDR1 SGHTS and CDR2 YDEGEE come from the germline V gene. CDR3 size: 13 residues. Trimming shortened V by 3 bases and J by 0 bases, and 6 bases separated the two germline ends. CDR3 bases: TGTGCCAGCAGCTCGGGCCTGAACACTGAAGCTTTCTTT. This codes for CASSSGLNTEAFF. The whole variable domain, remainder taken from reference TRBV5-8 and TRBJ1-1, is EAGVTQSPTHLIKTRGQQATLRCSPISGHTSVYWYQQALGLGLQFLLWYDEGEERNRGNFPPRFSGRQFPNYSSELNVNALELEDSALYLCASSSGLNTEAFFGQGTRLTVV.

The V call is TRBV7-6, the J call TRBJ2-1, with D tentatively TRBD2 (6 bases). The germline V and J ends were trimmed by 5 bases and 4 bases, with 15 bases remaining between them. Germline V gene sequence: CDR1 SGHVS, CDR2 FNYEAQ. The CDR3 is 15 residues long. CDR3 in DNA: TGTGCCAGCAGCCTACCCGGCGGGGAGTACAATGAGCAGTTCTTC. This encodes CASSLPGGEYNEQFF.

The chain uses TRBV6-6 and TRBJ2-2, with D possibly TRBD1 on 6 matching bases. Looked up from germline, CDR1 is MNHNY and CDR2 is SVGAGI (reference sequence). The V and J ends lost 4 bases and 6 bases respectively, with 9 bases between them. The CDR3 consists of 13 residues. The CDR3 DNA sequence: TGTGCCAGCAGTTCAGGACAGCCCGGGGAGCTGTTTTTT. Protein: CASSSGQPGELFF.

The chain carries TRBV19 and TRBJ1-1, with D hard to call. V lost 6 bases and J lost 0, with 8 bases in between. The CDR3 covers 13 residues. Germline V CDR1 and CDR2: LNHDA, SQIVND (reference sequence). CDR3 bases: TGTGCCAGTAGATGGGATCTGAACACTGAAGCTTTCTTT. Encoded protein: CASRWDLNTEAFF.

The chain couples TRBV7-3 to TRBJ2-1; 13 bases are shared with TRBD2. The CDR3 loop spans 17 amino acids. Per germline, CDR1 SGHTA and CDR2 FQGTGA. J gave up 8 bases and V 5 bases, and 12 bases lay outside the gene matches. CDR3 nucleotides: TGTGCCAGCAGCCCCAACGGACTAGCGGGGGCCGGGGATGAGCAGTTCTTC. This translates into CASSPNGLAGAGDEQFF. The complete variable domain, with remaining parts taken from reference TRBV7-3 and TRBJ2-1, reads GAGVSQTPSNKVTEKGKYVELRCDPISGHTALYWYRQSLGQGPEFLIYFQGTGAADDSGLPNDRFFAVRPEGSVSTLKIQRTERGDSAVYLCASSPNGLAGAGDEQFFGPGTRLTVL.

This clone came up once. The chain links TRBV30 to TRBJ2-3, with D uncertain. Germline CDR1 and CDR2: GTSNPN and SVGIG (reference sequence). This CDR3 spans 12 amino acids. The V end lost 4 bases, the J end lost 6 bases, and 11 bases lay between the germline ends. DNA for the CDR3: TGTGCCTGGACGGTGGGAATGGATACGCAGTATTTT. This gives the protein CAWTVGMDTQYF. The full variable domain, its missing parts supplied by reference TRBV30 and TRBJ2-3, is SQTIHQWPATLVQPVGSPLSLECTVEGTSNPNLYWYRQAAGRGLQLLFYSVGIGQISSEVPQNLSASRPQDRQFILSSKKLLLSDSGFYLCAWTVGMDTQYFGPGTRLTVL.

This sequence joins TRBV5-5 and TRBJ2-1; possibly TRBD2 for D (5 bases). Trimming removed 4 bases from V and 7 bases from J, with 18 bases in between. Looked up from germline, CDR1 is SGHKS and CDR2 is YYEKEE (reference sequence). This CDR3 has 15 amino acids. The CDR3 is CASSPVAGWGNEQFF. The CDR3 DNA reads as TGTGCCAGCAGCCCAGTTGCGGGTTGGGGAAATGAGCAGTTCTTC.

This clone was seen a handful of times. The chain joins TRBV11-1 to TRBJ2-6; D remains unclear. The CDR3 has 16 residues. Trimming pared 1 base from V and 0 bases from J, leaving 7 bases between. The V gene's germline CDR1 is SGHAT and CDR2 FQDESV (reference sequence). The CDR3 DNA sequence: TGTGCCAGCAGCTTAGGACGGAACTCTGGGGCCAACGTCCTGACTTTC. It is translated as CASSLGRNSGANVLTF.

The chain uses TRBV6-5 and TRBJ2-5; D uncertain. From germline, CDR1 is MNHEY and CDR2 SVGAGI. V lost 5 bases to trimming and J lost 2 bases, with 12 bases between them. There are 14 residues in the CDR3. CDR3 nucleotide sequence: TGTGCCAGCAGTCGGCATCAGGAGCAAGAGACCCAGTACTTC. This codes for CASSRHQEQETQYF.

The CDR3, as DNA: TGTGCCAGCAGCTCTAGCGGGGGGGCCGCCTACGAGCAGTACTTC. Translated, it gives CASSSSGGAAYEQYF. V is TRBV11-2 and J is TRBJ2-7; 12 nucleotides line up with TRBD2. The CDR3 totals 15 residues. With 4 bases clipped from V and 2 bases from J, the junction kept 3 bases outside the gene matches. The germline V gene has CDR1 SGHAT and CDR2 FQNNGV.

The rearrangement links TRBV9 to TRBJ1-6; 8 bases fit TRBD1. V shed 3 bases, J shed 0 bases, and the junction held 8 bases outside the gene matches. Germline CDR1 and CDR2: SGDLS and YYNGEE. The CDR3 runs to 18 residues. This chain's CDR3 is CASSGGQGQSSYNSPLHF. CDR3 DNA: TGTGCCAGCAGCGGAGGACAGGGCCAGAGCTCCTATAATTCACCCCTCCACTTT.

This chain connects TRBV12-5 to TRBJ2-1; possibly TRBD2 for D (6 bases). Trimming took off 7 bases at V and 0 bases at J, with 13 bases between the two ends. This CDR3 is built from 15 residues. The germline V gene encodes CDR1 LGHNT and CDR2 FRNRAP. The CDR3, as DNA: TGTGCTAGTGTCCCGGGACTGAGCTCCTACAATGAGCAGTTCTTC. Translation: CASVPGLSSYNEQFF.

This chain links TRBV11-2 with TRBJ2-7, with 10 bases matching TRBD1. CDR1 is SGHAT, CDR2 FQNNGV, per germline. V lost 5 bases and J lost 6; bases outside the gene matches: 4. The CDR3 has 13 amino acids. The CDR3 coding sequence is TGTGCCAGCAGCGGACAGGGGGTCTTCGAGCAGTACTTC. As protein: CASSGQGVFEQYF.

J is TRBJ2-2 and V is TRBV12-3 or TRBV12-4; no definite D call. Trimming left V 1 base short and J 6 bases short, with 6 bases between. The CDR3 sequence is 13 residues long. CDR3 amino acids: CASSLGKAGELFF. The DNA of the CDR3 is TGTGCCAGCAGTTTAGGGAAGGCCGGGGAGCTGTTTTTT.

V and J are TRBV11-2 and TRBJ1-1, with 9 bases matching TRBD1. With 5 bases clipped from V and 8 bases from J, the junction kept 6 bases outside the gene matches. CDR1 and CDR2 (germline): SGHAT, FQNNGV. This CDR3 is built from 13 residues. The CDR3 sequence is CASSPDRGQEAFF. CDR3 coding DNA: TGTGCCAGCAGCCCGGACAGGGGACAAGAAGCTTTCTTT.

The chain recombines TRBV20-1 with TRBJ1-2; D is undetermined. Germline V gene data show CDR1 as DFQATT and CDR2 as SNEGSKA (reference sequence). This CDR3 has 11 amino acids. V gave up 3 bases and J gave up 2 bases, with 4 bases separating them. CDR3 loop: CSASQNYGYTF. CDR3 nucleotides: TGCAGTGCTAGTCAGAACTATGGCTACACCTTC.

In this sample, this clone turned up once. The chain uses TRBV19 and TRBJ1-5; possibly TRBD1 for D (5 bases). CDR1 is LNHDA, CDR2 SQIVND, per germline (reference sequence). The CDR3 covers 19 residues. Trimming took off 5 bases at V and 0 bases at J, with 23 bases between the two ends. The DNA for the CDR3 is TGTGCCAGTAGTCCACCCAGTTCGGGACCGGCCGATAGCAATCAGCCCCAGCATTTT. The encoded protein is CASSPPSSGPADSNQPQHF.

Turning to this clone: Other DNA sequences in this sample translate to the same CDR3. The chain has TRBV5-1 and TRBJ2-7; no reliable D call. The CDR3 loop spans 13 amino acids. V lost 0 bases to trimming and J lost 4 bases, with 8 bases between them. Germline CDR1 reads SGHRS; CDR2 reads YFSETQ. The CDR3 coding sequence is TGCGCCAGCAGCTTGGCCGGACGGTACGAGCAGTACTTC. Translated, it gives CASSLAGRYEQYF.